This TCR beta chain comes out of a study of T cells in localized non-small cell lung cancer. Note on this clone: Its cognate antigen is unknown.

The table came from immunoSEQ multiplex PCR; TCRdb's copy has only in-frame clones and leaves some out. Of some 16,000 clones listed, roughly 85% are singletons. Germline loops: CDR1 MDHEN, CDR2 SYDVKM. The CDR3 consists of 13 residues. Trimming took 6 bases from V and 7 from J, leaving 13 bases between them. Overall study results and limits: Of the tissues analyzed, uninvolved adjacent lung showed maximal T cell clonality, greater than tumor.

The V call is TRBV28, the J call TRBJ2-4; D is perhaps TRBD2 (6 bases). The sequencing here drew on peripheral blood, taken before any cancer treatment. The clonotype comes from an older male donor with stage I lung adenocarcinoma. CDR3 sequence reads: CASRLGGTNIQYF. The CDR3 DNA follows: TGTGCCAGCAGGTTAGGCGGGACCAACATTCAGTACTTC.